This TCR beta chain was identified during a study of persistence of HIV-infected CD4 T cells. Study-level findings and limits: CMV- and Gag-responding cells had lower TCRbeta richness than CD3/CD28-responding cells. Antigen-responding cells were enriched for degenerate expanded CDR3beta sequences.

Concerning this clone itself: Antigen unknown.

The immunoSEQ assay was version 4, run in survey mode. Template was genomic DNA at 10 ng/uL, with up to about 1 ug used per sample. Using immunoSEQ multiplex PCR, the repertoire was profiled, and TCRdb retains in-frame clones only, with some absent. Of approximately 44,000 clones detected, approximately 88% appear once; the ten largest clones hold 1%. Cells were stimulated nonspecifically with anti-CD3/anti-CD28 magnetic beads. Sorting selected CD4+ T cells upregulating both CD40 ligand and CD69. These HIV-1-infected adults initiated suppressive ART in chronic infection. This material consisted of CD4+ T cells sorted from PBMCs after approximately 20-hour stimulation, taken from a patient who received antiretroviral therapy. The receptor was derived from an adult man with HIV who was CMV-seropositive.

The CDR3 here is CASSIDGARPYEQYF. DNA for the CDR3: TGTGCCAGCAGTATCGACGGCGCGAGACCCTACGAGCAGTACTTC. This rearrangement joins TRBV6-5 to TRBJ2-7, with unresolved D. V lost 5 bases and J lost 2, with 16 bases in between. The CDR3 has 15 amino acids. Germline lookup yields CDR1 MNHEY and CDR2 SVGAGI.